Below are 10 T cell receptor beta chains sequenced from a single sample in a study of neoadjuvant nivolumab and ipilimumab in lung cancer. TCRdb's table, derived via immunoSEQ multiplex PCR, lists solely in-frame clones and lacks some. The sample has tens of thousands of clones, 92% seen once. Sequencing used peripheral blood, obtained after neoadjuvant nivolumab, alone or with ipilimumab, at or shortly before surgery. These receptors came from an adult with non-small cell lung cancer.

The V gene is TRBV5-4, the J gene TRBJ2-1; 11 bases map to TRBD2. V shed 4 bases, J shed 4 bases, and the junction held 10 bases outside the gene matches. CDR3 size: 17 residues. Per germline, CDR1 SGHNT and CDR2 YYREEE (reference sequence). DNA for the CDR3: TGTGCCAGCAGCCAGGGACTAGCGGAGGTGGGGTACAATGAGCAGTTCTTC. Its translation: CASSQGLAEVGYNEQFF. Drawing the rest from reference TRBV5-4 and TRBJ2-1, the complete variable domain is ETGVTQSPTHLIKTRGQQVTLRCSSQSGHNTVSWYQQALGQGPQFIFQYYREEENGRGNFPPRFSGLQFPNYSSELNVNALELDDSALYLCASSQGLAEVGYNEQFFGPGTRLTVL.

The chain is built from TRBV9 and TRBJ2-3; TRBD2 matches at 8 bases. The CDR3 length is 15 residues. The V segment lost 0 bases and the J segment 5 bases; nucleotides outside the gene matches: 5. The germline V gene encodes CDR1 SGDLS and CDR2 YYNGEE. The CDR3 sequence: CASSVAGGLGDTQYF. CDR3 DNA sequence: TGTGCCAGCAGCGTAGCGGGAGGGCTGGGAGATACGCAGTATTTT.

The chain combines TRBV4-1 with TRBJ1-2; D unclear. Germline V gene data show CDR1 as MGHRA and CDR2 as YSYEKL. The CDR3 length is 13 residues. The germline V and J ends were trimmed by 1 base and 5 bases, with 8 bases remaining between them. CDR3 DNA sequence: TGCGCCAGCAGCCAAGCGTCAGTATATGGCTACACCTTC. Its translation: CASSQASVYGYTF.

This clone was detected only once. J is TRBJ2-3 and V is TRBV9; D perhaps matches TRBD1 (5 bases). Germline V gene data show CDR1 as SGDLS and CDR2 as YYNGEE. The CDR3 is made up of 13 amino acids. V gave up 6 bases and J gave up 2 bases, with 10 bases separating them. Written as DNA, the CDR3 is TGTGCCAGCAATCAGGGATACACAGATACGCAGTATTTT. Its protein is CASNQGYTDTQYF.

The rearrangement links TRBV7-9 to TRBJ2-2; D is ambiguous. Trimming took 5 bases from V and 0 from J, leaving 10 bases between them. CDR3 size: 15 residues. Germline loops: CDR1 SEHNR, CDR2 FQNEAQ (reference sequence). Written as DNA, the CDR3 is TGTGCCAGCAGCACCAGACGGGCGAACACCGGGGAGCTGTTTTTT. It is translated as CASSTRRANTGELFF.

The V call is TRBV13, the J call TRBJ1-4, with 7 positions matching TRBD1. Looked up from germline, CDR1 is PRHDT and CDR2 is FYEKMQ (reference sequence). J was trimmed by 12 bases and V by 3 bases; bases with no gene match: 7. CDR3 size: 13 residues. The CDR3 DNA sequence: TGTGCCAGCAGCTTCAGACAGGGACGCGAACTGTTTTTT. Its translation: CASSFRQGRELFF.

The chain recombines TRBV6-5 with TRBJ1-1; D perhaps matches TRBD1 (5 bases). V shed 4 bases and J shed 1 base, with 10 bases lying between them. The CDR3 is 14 residues long. CDR1 and CDR2 (germline): MNHEY, SVGAGI. The CDR3 loop reads CASSFQGRNTEAFF. The CDR3 nucleotides are TGTGCCAGCAGTTTTCAGGGTCGGAACACTGAAGCTTTCTTT.

CDR3 residues: CASSLAVNQPQHF. CDR3 nucleotide sequence: TGTGCCAGCAGTTTAGCGGTCAATCAGCCCCAGCATTTT. The J gene is TRBJ1-5, the V gene TRBV28, with no clear D. V was cut by 2 bases and J by 3 bases, with 5 bases left in between. The germline V gene encodes CDR1 MDHEN and CDR2 SYDVKM. The CDR3 is made up of 13 amino acids.

This clone was seen only a few times. V usage is TRBV5-5 and J usage is TRBJ1-5; perhaps TRBD1 as D (5 bases). V lost 0 bases and J lost 6, with 7 bases in between. CDR3 length equals 13 residues. Looked up from germline, CDR1 is SGHKS and CDR2 is YYEKEE (reference sequence). The CDR3 loop reads CASSLGRGQPQHF. CDR3 DNA sequence: TGTGCCAGCAGCTTGGGGAGGGGTCAGCCCCAGCATTTT.

The chain combines TRBV6-5 with TRBJ2-7, with 7 bases that match TRBD1. V dropped 2 bases and J dropped 7; count of bases not matched to a gene: 5. CDR3 size: 13 residues. Looked up from germline, CDR1 is MNHEY and CDR2 is SVGAGI. The CDR3 here is CASSYPTGLEQYF. CDR3 DNA: TGTGCCAGCAGTTACCCGACAGGGTTGGAGCAGTACTTC.